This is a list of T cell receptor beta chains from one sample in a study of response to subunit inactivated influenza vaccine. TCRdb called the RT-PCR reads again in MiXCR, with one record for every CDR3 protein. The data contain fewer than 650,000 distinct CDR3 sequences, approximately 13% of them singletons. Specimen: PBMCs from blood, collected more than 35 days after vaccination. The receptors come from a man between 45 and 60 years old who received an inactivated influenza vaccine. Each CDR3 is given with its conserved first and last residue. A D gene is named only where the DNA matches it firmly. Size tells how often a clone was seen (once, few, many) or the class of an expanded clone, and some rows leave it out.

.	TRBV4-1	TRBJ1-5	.	CASSQDGPQPQHF	TGCGCCAGCAGCCAGGACGGGCCTCAGCCCCAGCATTTT
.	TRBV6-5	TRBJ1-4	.	CASSYSGFGEKLFF	TGTGCCAGCAGTTACTCAGGGTTTGGGGAAAAACTGTTTTTT
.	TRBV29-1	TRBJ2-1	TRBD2	CSVLLAGEQFF	TGCAGCGTTTTACTAGCGGGCGAGCAGTTCTTC
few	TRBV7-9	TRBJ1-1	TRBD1	CASSKPVGTENTEAFF	TGTGCCAGCAGCAAACCGGTAGGGACAGAGAACACTGAAGCTTTCTTT
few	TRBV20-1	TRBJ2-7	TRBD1	CSARGRPGQDYEQYF	TGCAGTGCTAGAGGTAGACCGGGACAGGACTACGAGCAGTACTTC
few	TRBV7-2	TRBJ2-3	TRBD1	CASSPGPGQGGDTQYF	TGTGCCAGCAGCCCAGGGCCGGGACAGGGAGGTGATACGCAGTATTTT
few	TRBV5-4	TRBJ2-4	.	CASSYRGAERAKNIQYF	TGTGCCAGCAGCTACCGAGGGGCAGAAAGAGCCAAAAACATTCAGTACTTC
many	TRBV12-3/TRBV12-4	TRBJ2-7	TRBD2	CASSWLGEGYEQYF	TGTGCCAGCAGTTGGTTGGGGGAGGGCTACGAGCAGTACTTC
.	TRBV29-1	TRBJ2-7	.	CSVAWSPGSEQYF	TGCAGCGTGGCTTGGTCCCCGGGGAGTGAGCAGTACTTC
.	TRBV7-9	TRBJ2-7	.	CASTLDPSYEQYF	TGTGCCAGCACCCTAGACCCCTCTTACGAGCAGTACTTC